This TCR beta chain was profiled in a study of blood T cells in healthy people across ages. Sample donors were healthy Caucasian individuals that came from Russia, aged roughly 6 to 100. Primers used in a second PCR of roughly 7 to 12 cycles were a sample-barcoded 5' primer and a J-beta primer mix. MiXCR, applied by TCRdb to the 5' RACE reads, yields one record per CDR3 protein. The sample yields about 1.4 million distinct CDR3 sequences, approximately 63% seen once. V was pared by 7 bases and J by 1 base, with 22 bases between. CDR1 MNHNS and CDR2 SASEGT come from the germline V gene. CDR3 length: 17 amino acids.

The receptor's source is a man between 18 and 29 years old in good health. The J gene is TRBJ1-1, the V gene TRBV6-1; possibly TRBD1 for D (5 bases). The sample was blood. CDR3 DNA: TGTGCCAGCAAGTCCCCCATTACGTTGGGGGAGAACACTGAAGCTTTCTTT. Protein sequence: CASKSPITLGENTEAFF.